This T cell receptor (beta chain) was profiled in a study of T cells in tumors after PD-1 blockade (dated by TCRdb to between 2018 and 2021). Describing the broader study: Prior checkpoint blockade, systemic immunosuppressant use, and recent radiotherapy or other anti-cancer therapy within 4 weeks were grounds for patient exclusion. Paired single-cell RNA and TCR sequencing was done in the study on site-matched tumors from patients with BCC or SCC, both before and after anti-PD-1 therapy. RECIST version 1.1 was the standard used to evaluate clinical response. Bulk TCR sequencing was performed on fewer than 13 peripheral blood samples from a few patients to compare blood and tumor clonotypes. While on anti-PD-1 treatment, some of the patients also continued taking daily vismodegib 150 mg. Patients received pembrolizumab 200 mg every 3 weeks or cemiplimab 350 mg every 2 weeks. On average, peripheral blood samples had more than 90,000 TCR templates (range roughly 21,000-257,772) and some 40,000 unique clonotypes. Results the study describes overall, beyond this receptor: Where the novel T cell clones came from was not identified, and possible sources could include lymphoid organs or rare unexpanded clones inside the tumor or in the tumor periphery. Roughly 41% of the TCR clonotypes from tumors also showed up in blood, and some novel exhausted tumor clones were present in pre-treatment blood, which suggests peripheral recruitment.

A word on this clone: Its antigen specificity is not known. No per-base quality is available; no much larger clone lies one base away.

V loses 1 base, J loses 2 bases, and the germline ends lie 17 bases apart. CDR1 and CDR2 are read off the germline V gene as MGHDK and SYGVNS. The CDR3 goes from the cysteine to the phenylalanine over 17 residues. Only the CDR3 DNA stays, 51 bases, in frame from base 1. The immunoSEQ platform was used to carry out deep TCRbeta sequencing. For the original study's pipeline: For further analysis, only productive rearrangements were exported from the immunoSEQ Analyzer. Bulk TCRbeta clonotypes were assigned T cell phenotypes by matching to single-cell RNA+TCR-seq clones sharing the same TCRbeta sequence. Clone enrichment in tumor was calculated as tumor frequency divided by PBMC frequency from bulk TCR sequencing. TCRs were sorted with GLIPH into specificity groups, meaning clusters of distinct TCRs that share CDR3 motifs and likely recognize common antigens. In TCRdb, the immuneACCESS table is reduced to in-frame sequences with V and J assigned. These tables do not hold every clone; where another copy was compared, an unresolved V gene accounts for under half, and the others remain unexplained. The DNA gave D and trimming, while V, J and clone size come from that table. This sample lists approximately 59,000 clones; just under 80% were detected once. Jointly, the top ten make up around 15% of the sample.

What this sample's time point label stands for: before anti-PD-1 therapy. Genomic DNA extracted from tumor biopsies or peripheral blood was used for bulk TCRbeta sequencing, with input ranging from about 616 ng to 6,500 ng. All patients had histologically proven advanced or metastatic basal or squamous cell carcinoma and were poor candidates for surgical resection. Of the roughly eleven patients in the basal cell carcinoma cohort, eight or nine underwent bulk tumor TCR sequencing. This receptor was taken from a human donor with basal cell carcinoma. The rearrangement joined TRBV25-1 to TRBJ1-1; too little of a D gene remains to name it. Sequencing used PBMCs, obtained before anti-PD-1 treatment. The CDR3 loop reads CASSESVYEGLNTEAFF. The DNA sequence is given as TGTGCCAGCAGTGAATCGGTCTATGAGGGCCTTAACACTGAAGCTTTCTTT.